Here is one T cell receptor (beta chain) with its context. At least ten counts were recorded for this clonotype. Its specific antigen is unknown. Base qualities are missing; no much larger clone stands one base away. The CDR3 runs 16 amino acids, cysteine and phenylalanine included. Only the CDR3 part of the read is kept: 48 bases, read in frame from the first base. Ends trimmed: V by 8 bases, J by 3 bases; bases unmatched to a gene: 10. The record originates from a study of T cells after yellow fever vaccination (dated by TCRdb to between 2018 and 2021). Looking at the study overall: The SMART-Seq v4 Ultra Low Input RNA kit was used to prepare libraries from fractions with low cell numbers. To follow T-cell clones before and after primary and booster YFV17D yellow fever vaccination, bulk TCR alpha and beta repertoires were sequenced over time. The cohort comprised two healthy male donors, one aged 18 to 30 and one aged 30 to 39 years. Blood samples were taken at several timepoints before and after primary and secondary immunization, and bulk PBMC replicates and cell subsets were isolated.

What the treatment or condition label conveys for this sample: live attenuated yellow fever vaccine strain. PBMCs were isolated from peripheral blood using a standard Ficoll-Paque protocol. CD4 and CD8 T-cell fractions were isolated with Dynabeads CD4 and CD8 positive selection kits. RNA was extracted with TriZol from bulk PBMCs, CD4 and CD8 fractions, and dextramer-positive and dextramer-negative fractions. Overall results and qualifications from the work: The secondary T-cell response was found to be weaker but faster than the primary response, with a peak reached on day 5 rather than on day 15. After the booster, most of the clones that had expanded following primary vaccination were detected again (just under 97% of CD4 and around nine tenths of CD8), which suggests that memory was broadly maintained. The study included only two donors, which limits how far the findings can be generalized. Computational filtering was needed because FACS-sorted repertoires could contain abundant contaminating clonotypes from the bulk population. A small fraction of clonotypes showed up in both the CD4 and CD8 compartments, probably as a result of convergent recombination.

TCR cDNA was synthesized by 5'RACE template switching, which introduced a universal primer site and unique molecular identifiers. Priming of cDNA synthesis was performed from both the TCR alpha and TCR beta constant segments. Two PCR steps were used to amplify libraries, with sample barcodes and sequencing adapters being added in the second step. Sequencing of libraries was performed on Illumina HiSeq 2500 (2x100 bp) or NovaSeq (2x150 bp). The authors' pipeline ran thus. MIGEC handled demultiplexing of reads and collapsing into UMI consensus sequences, while MiXCR performed V(D)J alignment. Vaccine-responding clonotypes were identified with edgeR using replicate PBMC samples, with FDR below 0.01 and a log2 fold change above 5 up to day 15 being required. Each bulk clonotype received a CD4 or CD8 identity based on whether the sequenced CD4 or CD8 repertoire contained that clonotype at higher abundance. TCRdb trimmed public reads at Q25 via fastp, called clones via MiXCR and kept in-frame beta chains. Entries are consolidated by CDR3 protein sequence, retaining the most common genes and DNA. TCRdb's processing, not the authors' own work, is the source of the V and J calls. The sample contains under 200,000 distinct CDR3 sequences, 6% to 7.5% of them found a single time. About 2.5% of the sample belongs to the ten largest clones.

Here the chain combines TRBV12-3 or TRBV12-4 and TRBJ2-5; 12 central bases correspond to TRBD2. This clonotype was sampled from a man between 18 and 29 years old who received the YFV17D yellow fever vaccine. The sample here was CD4+ T cells sorted from PBMCs, taken less than 6 days after the first yellow fever vaccination. The DNA sequence is given as TGTGCCAGCGGAAGGCTAGCGGGGGGGGAAAAAGAGACCCAGTACTTC. Its protein product is CASGRLAGGEKETQYF.